Following are 18 T cell receptor beta chains from one sample sequenced in a study of identical twins. TCRdb re-analysed the 5' RACE reads in MiXCR, keeping a single row per CDR3 protein. The sample carries 520,000 or so distinct CDR3 sequences, 22% recorded once. Separately, the same data were catalogued under a study of T cells expressing NK-cell markers.

Sequences were obtained from CD4+ T cells sorted from blood. These receptors were taken from a woman between 18 and 29 years old in good health.

V gene TRBV20-1 combines with J gene TRBJ2-5; D ambiguous. The CDR3 runs 12 residues. The germline gives CDR1 DFQATT, CDR2 SNEGSKA (reference sequence). The V and J ends lost 6 bases and 1 base respectively, with 9 bases between them. The CDR3 loop is CSAVVIQETQYF. The CDR3 DNA reads as TGCAGTGCGGTCGTAATCCAAGAGACCCAGTACTTC.

This clonotype showed up many times. This chain links TRBV14 with TRBJ1-2; D remains ambiguous. From germline, CDR1 is SGHDN and CDR2 FVKESK. Trimming took off 1 base at V and 4 bases at J, with 10 bases between the two ends. The CDR3 extends over 14 amino acids. The CDR3 is CASSQGGRIYGYTF. The CDR3 nucleotides read TGTGCCAGCAGCCAAGGCGGGCGGATCTATGGCTACACCTTC.

V usage is TRBV3-1 and J usage is TRBJ2-7; TRBD2 might be the D (5 bases). The CDR3 runs 16 residues. The V gene's germline CDR1 is LGHDT and CDR2 YNNKEL (reference sequence). V was shortened by 4 bases and J by 6 bases, with 22 bases between the two germline ends. Here the CDR3 DNA reads TGTGCCAGCAGCCGCGGAGGACCGACGAGCGCTCGCGAGCAGTACTTC. It encodes CASSRGGPTSAREQYF.

The chain links TRBV20-1 to TRBJ2-4; the D gene is possibly TRBD2 (7 bases). CDR3 length: 13 amino acids. CDR1 and CDR2 (germline): DFQATT, SNEGSKA (reference sequence). V was pared by 6 bases and J by 7 bases, with 16 bases between. CDR3 DNA sequence: TGCAGTGCCCCGATGGGCGGGGGCAACATTCAGTACTTC. It is translated as CSAPMGGGNIQYF.

The chain carries TRBV6-1 and TRBJ2-1, with TRBD2 matching over 14 bases. This CDR3 is built from 15 residues. V shed 6 bases and J 7 bases; nucleotides not matched to a gene: 5. Per the germline V gene, CDR1 is MNHNS and CDR2 is SASEGT. The CDR3, as DNA: TGTGCCAGCAGGGGCGGGACTAGCGGGAGTAATGAGCAGTTCTTC. It translates to CASRGGTSGSNEQFF.

This chain links TRBV6-2 or TRBV6-3 with TRBJ2-1; TRBD1 agrees at 9 bases. V trimming: 8 bases; J trimming: 4 bases; junction bases outside the gene matches: 6. The CDR3 has 14 residues. Germline-derived CDR1 and CDR2 are MNHEY and SVGEGT. CDR3 residues: CASGLQGAYNEQFF. CDR3 bases: TGTGCCAGCGGACTACAGGGGGCGTACAATGAGCAGTTCTTC.

This clonotype was detected a few times. This chain joins TRBV12-3 or TRBV12-4 and TRBJ2-4; 11 bases map to TRBD2. This CDR3 comprises 14 residues. V was pared by 6 bases and J by 10 bases, with 8 bases of the junction left unmatched. The CDR3 DNA sequence: TGTGCCAGCAGCCCCCCGGGACTAGCGGAAATTCAGTACTTC. Translation gives CASSPPGLAEIQYF.

The rearrangement joins TRBV5-5 to TRBJ2-3; the D is unclear. The V end was cut by 4 bases, the J end by 8 bases, with 14 bases between. Germline V gene lookup returns CDR1 SGHKS and CDR2 YYEKEE (reference sequence). This CDR3 is 13 amino acids long. The CDR3 sequence is CASSDGRPTTQYF. CDR3 sequence (DNA): TGTGCCAGCAGCGACGGACGGCCGACTACGCAGTATTTT.

This clonotype was observed a handful of times. This chain connects TRBV10-3 to TRBJ2-1; D not certain. Germline lookup yields CDR1 ENHRY and CDR2 SYGVKD. V was cut by 6 bases and J by 6 bases, with 12 bases left in between. The CDR3 consists of 13 residues. Here the CDR3 reads CAIRGSYLNEQFF. CDR3 in DNA: TGTGCCATCAGAGGTTCTTACCTCAATGAGCAGTTCTTC.

A single count supports this clonotype. The chain couples TRBV28 to TRBJ1-5; D is possibly TRBD1 (5 bases). Per the germline V gene, CDR1 is MDHEN and CDR2 is SYDVKM. The CDR3 runs to 16 residues. Trimming left V 4 bases short and J 3 bases short, with 16 bases between. This chain's CDR3 is CASSSQGRLLNQPQHF. In nucleotides, the CDR3 is TGTGCCAGCAGTTCCCAGGGCCGGCTCCTCAATCAGCCCCAGCATTTT.

The V gene is TRBV5-5, the J gene TRBJ1-2, with a tentative D call TRBD1 (6 bases). The CDR3 runs to 14 residues. Trimming cost V 6 bases and J 8 bases, with 20 bases left between them. CDR1 and CDR2 (germline): SGHKS, YYEKEE (reference sequence). The CDR3: CASTTLDSRWGYTF. As DNA, the CDR3 is TGTGCCAGCACCACCCTGGACAGTCGATGGGGCTACACCTTC.

This chain links TRBV19 with TRBJ2-1; D remains ambiguous. The CDR3 totals 17 residues. CDR1 and CDR2 (germline): LNHDA, SQIVND (reference sequence). Trimming stripped 2 bases from V and 3 bases from J, with 17 bases between. In nucleotides, the CDR3 is TGTGCCAGTAGTATACCTTTCCTGTCGCTACACTACAATGAGCAGTTCTTC. It translates to CASSIPFLSLHYNEQFF.

There are a few counts of this clonotype. The CDR3 DNA reads TGTGCCAGCTCACCAGGCGGACCGACCTACGAGCAGTACTTC. Amino acid sequence: CASSPGGPTYEQYF. The chain has TRBV18 and TRBJ2-7; D unclear. V lost 2 bases to trimming and J lost 2 bases, with 10 bases between them. The CDR3 loop spans 14 amino acids. Germline lookup yields CDR1 KGHSH and CDR2 LQKENI.

The chain employs TRBV5-1 and TRBJ2-1; no clear D gene. The V gene lost 0 bases and the J gene lost 6 bases, with 13 bases spanning the gap. CDR3 length equals 15 residues. Germline loops: CDR1 SGHRS, CDR2 YFSETQ. The chain's CDR3 is CASSLEVLRGNEQFF. The CDR3 DNA reads TGCGCCAGCAGCTTGGAGGTACTGCGTGGCAATGAGCAGTTCTTC.

This clonotype was seen more than once but under ten times. V usage is TRBV20-1 and J usage is TRBJ2-5; 12 bases align to TRBD2. Germline CDR1 reads DFQATT; CDR2 reads SNEGSKA (reference sequence). The CDR3 is 12 residues long. Here the CDR3 DNA reads TGCGGACTACTAGCGGGAGGAGAGACCCAGTACTTC. This gives the protein CGLLAGGETQYF.

Only one count was recorded for this clonotype. The chain is built from TRBV6-5 and TRBJ2-7, with 9 bases identical to TRBD1. CDR3 length: 18 residues. The trim removed 2 bases at V and 2 bases at J, leaving 13 bases unmatched. CDR1 and CDR2 (germline): MNHEY, SVGAGI. As DNA, the CDR3 is TGTGCCAGCAGTTACCTACTCGGGTCCGGGACAGGGACCTACGAGCAGTACTTC. This gives the protein CASSYLLGSGTGTYEQYF.

As regards this clonotype: It may be a read error: a sequence one base away is much more abundant. The chain links TRBV6-2 or TRBV6-3 to TRBJ1-5, with a tentative D call TRBD1 (5 bases). CDR3 size: 12 residues. V was clipped by 8 bases and J by 1 base, with 6 bases between them. Per germline, CDR1 MNHEY and CDR2 SVGEGT. CDR3: CASGASNQPQHF. CDR3 nucleotide sequence: TGTGCCAGCGGGGCCAGCAATCAGCCCCAGCATTTT.

This clonotype occurred a few times. This chain joins TRBV9 and TRBJ2-5, with D perhaps given as TRBD1 or TRBD2 (7 bases each). Germline loops: CDR1 SGDLS, CDR2 YYNGEE. CDR3 length equals 16 residues. V dropped 0 bases and J dropped 2 bases, with 14 bases sitting between them. CDR3 residues: CASSVAPGGGQETQYF. The CDR3 DNA follows: TGTGCCAGCAGCGTAGCTCCAGGGGGGGGTCAAGAGACCCAGTACTTC.